The 21 T cell receptor beta chains reported below all come from one sample, sequenced in a study of shared T cell receptors in the human thymus. Repertoires were generated with immunoSEQ multiplex PCR, while TCRdb's copy carries only in-frame clones and drops some. This sample carries hundreds of thousands of clones, roughly 90% of them seen once, and the ten largest clones take around 0.0099%. In addition, the sample was reused for a study of human thymus T cells.

The sample taken for sequencing was thymocytes. The receptors here all came from a boy in the first two years of life with a congenital heart defect.

The gene calls are TRBV7-2 and TRBJ2-1, with a tentative D call TRBD2 (7 bases). Trimming left V 7 bases short and J 9 bases short, with 10 bases between. CDR1 and CDR2 (germline): SGHTA, FQGNSA. The CDR3 is 11 amino acids. CDR3 bases: TGTGCCAGCAAAAGGGGGGGTGAGCAGTTCTTC. Its protein is CASKRGGEQFF.

CDR3 residues: CASSRGRGEKLFF. CDR3 in DNA: TGTGCCAGCAGCAGGGGAAGGGGTGAAAAACTGTTTTTT. The rearrangement uses TRBV6-1 and TRBJ1-4; perhaps TRBD1 as D (6 bases). Germline assignment: CDR1 MNHNS and CDR2 SASEGT. Trimming shortened V by 6 bases and J by 7 bases, and 12 bases separated the two germline ends. The CDR3 is 13 residues long.

This clone was observed a few times. This chain joins TRBV14 and TRBJ2-7, with 13 bases fitting TRBD2. There are 17 residues in the CDR3. Germline V gene lookup returns CDR1 SGHDN and CDR2 FVKESK. V was pared by 0 bases and J by 5 bases, with 7 bases of the junction left unmatched. Here the CDR3 DNA reads TGTGCCAGCAGCCAAGATCTTCGGACTAGCGGGAGCGACGAGCAGTACTTC. It specifies CASSQDLRTSGSDEQYF.

V usage is TRBV27 and J usage is TRBJ2-7; 9 bases align to TRBD2. Germline V gives CDR1 MNHEY, CDR2 SMNVEV (reference sequence). Losses at the gene ends were 2 bases for V and 2 bases for J; bases not matched to a gene: 4. The CDR3 runs to 15 residues. CDR3 sequence: CASSLVAGEAYEQYF. CDR3 bases: TGTGCCAGCAGTTTAGTAGCGGGAGAGGCCTACGAGCAGTACTTC.

V is TRBV7-9 and J is TRBJ2-1; perhaps TRBD2 as D (6 bases). Germline assignment: CDR1 SEHNR and CDR2 FQNEAQ (reference sequence). CDR3 size: 16 residues. The V and J ends lost 7 bases and 6 bases respectively, with 22 bases between them. CDR3 nucleotide sequence: TGTGCCAGCACCCAATCCCAGTGGGAGGCGATCAATGAGCAGTTCTTC. This gives the protein CASTQSQWEAINEQFF.

The CDR3 bases are TGTGCCAGCAGCTTAGAGGGACTAGCGGGAGATGGGGGCATTCAGTACTTC. It specifies CASSLEGLAGDGGIQYF. The rearrangement joins TRBV11-3 to TRBJ2-4, with TRBD2 matching 14 bases. V was clipped by 0 bases and J by 9 bases; unmatched bases: 7. This CDR3 is 17 amino acids long. The germline V gene has CDR1 SGHNT and CDR2 YENEEA.

This chain joins TRBV7-6 and TRBJ2-5, with 7 bases that match TRBD1. Trimming cost V 8 bases and J 5 bases; bases outside gene matches: 14. The CDR3 runs 15 residues. Per germline, CDR1 SGHVS and CDR2 FNYEAQ. In nucleotides, the CDR3 is TGTGCCAGCGAAGCAGGACAGGCGCCCTGGGAGACCCAGTACTTC. This gives the protein CASEAGQAPWETQYF.

The V gene is TRBV19, the J gene TRBJ1-2, with TRBD1 matching 9 bases. This CDR3 comprises 14 residues. The germline gives CDR1 LNHDA, CDR2 SQIVND (reference sequence). The V segment lost 6 bases and the J segment 5 bases; nucleotides outside the gene matches: 7. The chain's CDR3 is CASSPGQGTYGYTF. The CDR3 coding sequence is TGTGCCAGTAGCCCTGGACAGGGGACTTATGGCTACACCTTC. Full variable domain (missing parts from reference TRBV19 and TRBJ1-2): DGGITQSPKYLFRKEGQNVTLSCEQNLNHDAMYWYRQDPGQGLRLIYYSQIVNDFQKGDIAEGYSVSREKKESFPLTVTSAQKNPTAFYLCASSPGQGTYGYTFGSGTRLTVV.

The CDR3 nucleotides read TGTGCCAGTAGTTCCGGGACAGGCTTTGGTCTGGGCCAGCCCCAGCATTTT. The encoded protein is CASSSGTGFGLGQPQHF. The J gene is TRBJ1-5, the V gene TRBV19, with 8 nucleotides matching TRBD1. The CDR3 runs 17 residues. Trimming took 5 bases from V and 7 from J; bases not matched to a gene: 16. Germline V CDR1 and CDR2: LNHDA, SQIVND (reference sequence).

This clone has only a few counts. V and J are TRBV27 and TRBJ1-4; 12 nucleotides match TRBD1. With 6 bases clipped from V and 13 bases from J, the junction kept 6 bases outside the gene matches. This CDR3 has 13 residues. CDR1 MNHEY and CDR2 SMNVEV come from the germline V gene (reference sequence). The CDR3 nucleotides are TGTGCCAGCAGGCCGGGACAGGGGGCCCGACTGTTTTTT. The encoded protein is CASRPGQGARLFF.

This clone was detected only a few times. The chain combines TRBV15 with TRBJ2-3; 12 nucleotides line up with TRBD2. This CDR3 region has 17 residues. Germline assignment: CDR1 LNHNV and CDR2 YYDKDF (reference sequence). V shed 0 bases, J shed 2 bases, and the junction held 3 bases outside the gene matches. CDR3 sequence: CATSREASGRATDTQYF. CDR3 nucleotides: TGTGCCACCAGCAGAGAGGCTAGCGGGAGGGCCACAGATACGCAGTATTTT. Combining the CDR3 with reference TRBV15 and TRBJ2-3 gives the whole variable domain DAMVIQNPRYQVTQFGKPVTLSCSQTLNHNVMYWYQQKSSQAPKLLFHYYDKDFNNEADTPDNFQSRRPNTSFCFLDIRSPGLGDTAMYLCATSREASGRATDTQYFGPGTRLTVL.

The chain couples TRBV7-9 to TRBJ2-7, with 7 bases fitting TRBD1. This CDR3 region has 15 residues. J was trimmed by 3 bases and V by 4 bases; bases with no gene match: 9. Per the germline V gene, CDR1 is SEHNR and CDR2 is FQNEAQ (reference sequence). The CDR3 DNA sequence: TGTGCCAGCAGCTCTGACAGGGTGGGGATCTACGAGCAGTACTTC. Translating it yields CASSSDRVGIYEQYF.

This sequence joins TRBV6-1 and TRBJ2-5; weak D call: TRBD1 (6 bases). This CDR3 region has 17 residues. V lost 2 bases to trimming and J lost 3 bases, with 19 bases between them. In germline, CDR1 is MNHNS, CDR2 SASEGT. The CDR3 spells CASSERPGELGKETQYF. CDR3 in DNA: TGTGCCAGCAGTGAAAGGCCAGGGGAGCTAGGTAAAGAGACCCAGTACTTC.

This sequence joins TRBV6-1 and TRBJ1-2, with TRBD1 identical over 7 bases. The CDR3 is 18 residues long. Germline-derived CDR1 and CDR2 are MNHNS and SASEGT. The V segment lost 2 bases and the J segment 6 bases; nucleotides outside the gene matches: 18. CDR3: CASSESTGSRPRKNGYTF. The CDR3 DNA sequence: TGTGCCAGCAGTGAATCGACAGGGAGTCGTCCCCGCAAAAATGGCTACACCTTC.

V is TRBV25-1 and J is TRBJ1-1, with D hard to call. CDR3 length: 12 residues. Germline-derived CDR1 and CDR2 are MGHDK and SYGVNS. V was pared by 4 bases and J by 1 base, with 4 bases between. CDR3 sequence reads: CASSAPNTEAFF. In DNA form, the CDR3 reads TGTGCCAGCAGTGCTCCGAACACTGAAGCTTTCTTT. The whole variable domain, filled in from reference TRBV25-1 and TRBJ1-1, reads EADIYQTPRYLVIGTGKKITLECSQTMGHDKMYWYQQDPGMELHLIHYSYGVNSTEKGDLSSESTVSRIRTEHFPLTLESARPSHTSQYLCASSAPNTEAFFGQGTRLTVV.

The J gene is TRBJ2-3, the V gene TRBV10-2; 8 bases line up with TRBD2. Looked up from germline, CDR1 is WSHSY and CDR2 is SAAADI. Trimming cost V 0 bases and J 3 bases; bases outside gene matches: 2. The CDR3 consists of 15 residues. CDR3 residues: CASSESLAGTDTQYF. The CDR3 DNA reads as TGCGCCAGCAGTGAGTCGTTAGCGGGGACAGATACGCAGTATTTT.

This chain joins TRBV20-1 and TRBJ2-5; TRBD2 aligns across 7 bases. The DNA end is more similar to TRBJ2-7, so the J call may be wrong. This CDR3 is built from 11 residues. CDR1 is DFQATT and CDR2 is SNEGSKA in the germline V gene (reference sequence). CDR3 nucleotides: TGCAGTGCGGGGGGGGAGGACGAGCAGTACTTC. Encoded protein: CSAGGEDEQYF.

The chain joins TRBV23-1 to TRBJ2-7, with TRBD2 identical over 7 bases. TRBV23-1 is recorded as an ORF, its role being uncertain. The CDR3 has 15 amino acids. With 2 bases clipped from V and 3 bases from J, the junction kept 7 bases outside the gene matches. In DNA, the CDR3 is TGCGCCAGCAGTCAAAAACGAGCGGGATACTACGAGCAGTACTTC. Protein product: CASSQKRAGYYEQYF.

V is TRBV9 and J is TRBJ1-1; D might be TRBD1 (6 bases). Germline CDR1 is SGDLS and CDR2 is YYNGEE. This CDR3 comprises 16 residues. V was clipped by 3 bases and J by 8 bases, with 23 bases between them. CDR3 residues: CASSAGPTGPGMEAFF. The CDR3 bases are TGTGCCAGCAGCGCAGGACCGACAGGCCCGGGTATGGAAGCTTTCTTT.

This chain joins TRBV9 and TRBJ2-7; 13 bases map to TRBD2. V was clipped by 4 bases and J by 5 bases; unmatched bases: 9. CDR1 and CDR2 from the germline V gene are SGDLS and YYNGEE. The CDR3 is made up of 16 amino acids. Written as DNA, the CDR3 is TGTGCCAGCAGCTCCGGGACTAGCGGGACCCCTCACGAGCAGTACTTC. Protein product: CASSSGTSGTPHEQYF.

This chain connects TRBV4-3 to TRBJ2-2; weak D call: TRBD2 (6 bases). The CDR3 runs 16 residues. Germline-derived CDR1 and CDR2 are LGHNA and YSLEER. Trimming stripped 1 base from V and 0 bases from J, with 9 bases between. The CDR3 DNA reads TGCGCCAGCAGCCAAGGGGGGACTGCGAACACCGGGGAGCTGTTTTTT. It is translated as CASSQGGTANTGELFF.